This entry lists 21 T cell receptor beta chains sequenced from one sample in a study of T cell repertoires in cytomegalovirus infection. TCRdb recomputed calls from the reads with MiXCR, one row per CDR3 protein. This sample yields hundreds of thousands of distinct CDR3 sequences, of which approximately 31% are seen a single time; roughly an eighth belongs to the top ten. The sequencing input was PBMCs. Every receptor here comes from a human donor in good health (CMV status not recorded). Some clones in this sample may be carry-over from other donors' samples.

This clonotype was seen many times. J is TRBJ2-7 and V is TRBV12-3 or TRBV12-4; D gene unclear. V was cut by 2 bases and J by 0 bases, with 8 bases left in between. This CDR3 has 14 amino acids. The CDR3 nucleotides are TGTGCCAGCAGTTTAACGCTAGGCTCCTACGAGCAGTACTTC. Translated, it gives CASSLTLGSYEQYF.

Remarks on this clonotype: The CDR3 does not end in the conserved phenylalanine or tryptophan, so this is likely a read error. The chain couples TRBV7-9 to TRBJ2-5; a possible D gene is TRBD2 (6 bases). Germline CDR1 is SEHNR and CDR2 is FQNEAQ (reference sequence). The V gene lost 4 bases and the J gene lost 2 bases, with 11 bases spanning the gap. The CDR3 runs 14 residues. CDR3 nucleotide sequence: TGTGCCAGCAGCTACGGGACTCTACAAGAGACCCAGTACTCC. Protein product: CASSYGTLQETQYS.

In its sample, this clonotype was seen many times. The chain is built from TRBV20-1 and TRBJ2-7, with 11 bases aligning to TRBD2. Trimming at V came to 6 bases and at J to 5 bases, leaving 12 bases not matched to a gene. The CDR3 runs to 15 residues. CDR1 and CDR2 (germline): DFQATT, SNEGSKA (reference sequence). CDR3 protein: CSAEILAGGIHEQYF. The CDR3 DNA follows: TGCAGTGCCGAGATCCTAGCGGGGGGTATCCACGAGCAGTACTTC.

The V gene is TRBV12-3 or TRBV12-4, the J gene TRBJ1-6; 11 bases align to TRBD1. This CDR3 is built from 13 residues. The V gene end was trimmed by 6 bases and the J gene end by 17 bases; junction bases not matched to a gene: 9. The CDR3 here is CASSQGQGARFHF. CDR3 DNA sequence: TGTGCCAGCAGCCAAGGACAGGGGGCGAGATTCCACTTT.

The J gene is TRBJ2-7, the V gene TRBV7-9; TRBD2 might be the D (6 bases). This CDR3 is built from 16 residues. Germline V gives CDR1 SEHNR, CDR2 FQNEAQ (reference sequence). V shed 5 bases and J shed 3 bases, with 20 bases lying between them. CDR3 in DNA: TGTGCCAGCAGCAGGACTAAGCCAGGAGGGGACTACGAGCAGTACTTC. Its translation is CASSRTKPGGDYEQYF.

V usage is TRBV5-1 and J usage is TRBJ2-5; D uncertain. The CDR3 consists of 14 residues. V was clipped by 0 bases and J by 4 bases, with 10 bases between them. The germline V gene encodes CDR1 SGHRS and CDR2 YFSETQ. CDR3 amino acids: CASSLARGGETQYF. Here the CDR3 DNA reads TGCGCCAGCAGCTTGGCGAGAGGTGGAGAGACCCAGTACTTC.

This clonotype was counted a few times. The gene calls are TRBV6-5 and TRBJ2-5; TRBD2 might be the D (7 bases). This CDR3 is built from 19 residues. Germline-derived CDR1 and CDR2 are MNHEY and SVGAGI. Trimming pared 0 bases from V and 5 bases from J, leaving 25 bases between. In nucleotides, the CDR3 is TGTGCCAGCAGTTACTCGCGAGGGGGGGGGGCCAAGGGAAGGGAGACCCAGTACTTC. It translates to CASSYSRGGGAKGRETQYF.

Many counts were recorded for this clonotype. The J gene is TRBJ1-1, the V gene TRBV7-8; a possible D gene is TRBD1 (5 bases). V was clipped by 1 base and J by 1 base, with 10 bases between them. The CDR3 runs 15 residues. Germline-derived CDR1 and CDR2 are SGHVS and FQNEAQ. The CDR3 DNA reads TGTGCCAGCAGCTTAGGGCAGGGAACGAACACTGAAGCTTTCTTT. Translated: CASSLGQGTNTEAFF.

The V gene is TRBV6-6, the J gene TRBJ2-7; 7 bases fit TRBD2. This CDR3 contains 15 residues. V lost 5 bases, J lost 3 bases, and 10 bases stayed unmatched. In germline, CDR1 is MNHNY, CDR2 SVGAGI (reference sequence). The CDR3 DNA is TGTGCCAGCAGTGACGGGACTAAGTTCTACTACGAGCAGTACTTC. This gives the protein CASSDGTKFYYEQYF.

This clonotype was detected many times. This chain connects TRBV7-2 to TRBJ2-1; TRBD1 matches 10 bases. The CDR3 loop spans 15 amino acids. V lost 2 bases to trimming and J lost 11 bases; unmatched junction nucleotides: 9. Germline values: CDR1 SGHTA, CDR2 FQGNSA. The CDR3 bases are TGTGCCAGCAGCTTAAGCGGGACAGGGGCCTCCAAGCAGTTCTTC. It translates to CASSLSGTGASKQFF. The full variable domain, its missing parts supplied by reference TRBV7-2 and TRBJ2-1, is GAGVSQSPSNKVTEKGKDVELRCDPISGHTALYWYRQSLGQGLEFLIYFQGNSAPDKSGLPSDRFSAERTGGSVSTLTIQRTQQEDSAVYLCASSLSGTGASKQFFGPGTRLTVL.

The J gene is TRBJ1-3, the V gene TRBV12-3 or TRBV12-4; no reliable D call. The length of the CDR3 is 15 residues. The V and J ends lost 6 bases and 6 bases respectively, with 18 bases between them. The CDR3 region has the DNA TGTGCCAGCAGCCGTGGACGCTTCTCCCCAAACACCATATATTTT. Encoded protein: CASSRGRFSPNTIYF.

The chain is built from TRBV28 and TRBJ2-6; weak D call: TRBD1 (6 bases). With 5 bases removed from V and 0 bases from J, the gap between germline ends came to 14 bases. The germline CDR1 and CDR2 sequences are MDHEN and SYDVKM. The CDR3 runs to 17 residues. The CDR3 nucleotides are TGTGCCAGCAGTAAAGGACAGCTAAGCTCTGGGGCCAACGTCCTGACTTTC. It yields the protein CASSKGQLSSGANVLTF.

This chain links TRBV5-5 with TRBJ2-4; unclear D gene. CDR3 length equals 14 residues. The V end lost 2 bases, the J end lost 6 bases, and 12 bases lay between the germline ends. Germline loops: CDR1 SGHKS, CDR2 YYEKEE (reference sequence). The CDR3 reads CASSLRIGGNIQYF. For the CDR3, the DNA is TGTGCCAGCAGCTTACGGATAGGCGGAAACATTCAGTACTTC.

This rearrangement joins TRBV7-6 to TRBJ1-4; D might be TRBD1 (6 bases). CDR3 length equals 16 residues. V shed 5 bases and J shed 0 bases, with 13 bases lying between them. Looked up from germline, CDR1 is SGHVS and CDR2 is FNYEAQ. The CDR3 region is CASSEDRVATNEKLFF. The DNA for the CDR3 is TGTGCCAGCAGCGAGGACAGAGTTGCAACTAATGAAAAACTGTTTTTT.

Comments on this clonotype: A read error may produce the germline difference seen at one junction end. J is TRBJ2-3 and V is TRBV6-6; D perhaps matches TRBD1 (6 bases). The germline V gene encodes CDR1 MNHNY and CDR2 SVGAGI (reference sequence). This CDR3 is built from 18 residues. CDR3 protein: CASSYRVLDSSSTDTPYF. The CDR3 DNA is TGTGCCAGCAGTTACCGAGTCCTGGACAGCTCTAGCACAGATACGCCGTATTTT.

The rearrangement links TRBV20-1 to TRBJ1-3, with D possibly being TRBD1 (6 bases). Trimming cost V 5 bases and J 0 bases, with 17 bases left between them. CDR1 and CDR2 from the germline V gene are DFQATT and SNEGSKA (reference sequence). There are 16 residues in the CDR3. CDR3 DNA: TGCAGTGCTGAGAAAGACGGACAGAGCTCTGGAAACACCATATATTTT. This gives the protein CSAEKDGQSSGNTIYF.

A few counts support this clonotype. The chain recombines TRBV5-6 with TRBJ2-3; TRBD2 agrees at 7 bases. CDR1 and CDR2 from the germline V gene are SGHDT and YYEEEE. J was trimmed by 1 base and V by 10 bases; bases with no gene match: 18. This CDR3 spans 17 amino acids. CDR3 DNA sequence: TGTGCCGCCGGCTCTCTTATCGGGGGGAGGGGCACAGATACGCAGTATTTT. Translated, it gives CAAGSLIGGRGTDTQYF.

The chain combines TRBV9 with TRBJ2-3, with D maybe TRBD1 (5 bases). In germline, CDR1 is SGDLS, CDR2 YYNGEE. V was pared by 1 base and J by 1 base, with 10 bases between. This CDR3 spans 15 amino acids. This CDR3 is CASSVLGAGTDTQYF. DNA for the CDR3: TGTGCCAGCAGCGTACTAGGGGCCGGCACAGATACGCAGTATTTT.

This clonotype showed up many times. The V and J genes are TRBV7-2 and TRBJ2-7, with D tentatively TRBD1 (6 bases). This CDR3 has 14 amino acids. Germline V gene sequence: CDR1 SGHTA, CDR2 FQGNSA. The ends were cut back, 3 bases at V and 2 bases at J, with 11 bases in the middle. CDR3 protein: CASSFARTAYEQYF. DNA for the CDR3: TGTGCCAGCAGCTTCGCGCGGACAGCCTACGAGCAGTACTTC.

This clonotype was seen a handful of times. This rearrangement joins TRBV10-3 to TRBJ2-7; D might be TRBD2 (6 bases). Germline V gene sequence: CDR1 ENHRY, CDR2 SYGVKD. This CDR3 region has 14 residues. V was shortened by 9 bases and J by 6 bases, with 21 bases between the two germline ends. The CDR3: CAIGSGSGQLEQYF. The CDR3 DNA reads as TGTGCCATAGGAAGCGGGTCAGGGCAGCTCGAGCAGTACTTC.

The gene calls are TRBV5-6 and TRBJ2-1; no clear D gene. Germline loops: CDR1 SGHDT, CDR2 YYEEEE. This CDR3 has 15 residues. Trimming took 1 base from V and 8 from J, leaving 16 bases between them. In nucleotides, the CDR3 is TGTGCCAGCAGCTTGCTTGGGTCCTCATTCCATGAGCAGTTCTTC. Translated, it gives CASSLLGSSFHEQFF.